Listed here are 28 T cell receptor beta chains from one sample, sequenced in a study of patients and donors after allogeneic stem cell transplantation. TCRdb used MiXCR to reprocess the RT-PCR reads, holding one entry per CDR3 protein. The sample lists about 1,300 distinct CDR3 sequences, roughly 5.1% occurring once. The sequencing sample was made of blood, either unsorted or a sorted T cell fraction (not recorded which). All receptors come from a human donor who was either an allogeneic HSCT recipient or a stem cell or donor lymphocyte infusion donor (not recorded which). It is not recorded whose cells these are; they may come from a transplant donor.

This clonotype is labeled medium-sized. This chain uses TRBV30 with TRBJ1-2; 7 bases fit TRBD1. Losses at the gene ends were 5 bases for V and 5 bases for J; bases not matched to a gene: 11. CDR1 GTSNPN and CDR2 SVGIG come from the germline V gene (reference sequence). The CDR3 has 14 amino acids. The CDR3 is CAWSGGGAGYGYTF. In DNA, the CDR3 is TGTGCCTGGTCTGGAGGGGGCGCCGGGTATGGCTACACCTTC.

By share, this clonotype ranks as medium-sized (0.01 to 0.1%). The chain recombines TRBV28 with TRBJ2-1; a possible D gene is TRBD2 (6 bases). The CDR3 is made up of 11 amino acids. Germline-derived CDR1 and CDR2 are MDHEN and SYDVKM. V shed 6 bases and J shed 9 bases, with 9 bases lying between them. The CDR3 here is CASSREAEQFF. In DNA, the CDR3 is TGTGCCAGCAGCAGGGAGGCTGAGCAGTTCTTC.

The genes are TRBV7-8 and TRBJ2-5, with 11 nucleotides matching TRBD2. Germline V gene data show CDR1 as SGHVS and CDR2 as FQNEAQ. Unmatched junction bases numbered 5, after V lost 3 bases and J lost 5 bases. The CDR3 covers 15 residues. CDR3 DNA: TGTGCCAGCAGCTTGGTAGCGGGAGGGCCGGAGACCCAGTACTTC. Translating gives CASSLVAGGPETQYF.

Within the sample, this clonotype is large. The J gene is TRBJ2-7, the V gene TRBV2; D uncertain. There are 15 residues in the CDR3. Per germline, CDR1 SNHLY and CDR2 FYNNEI. The germline V and J ends were trimmed by 2 bases and 0 bases, with 11 bases remaining between them. DNA of the CDR3: TGTGCCAGCAGTGAATTTCAGCTGAGCTCCTACGAGCAGTACTTC. Translation: CASSEFQLSSYEQYF.

This clonotype is classed as medium-sized. The chain links TRBV7-9 to TRBJ2-7; TRBD1 or TRBD2 may be the D gene (6 bases each). Deletions cut 5 bases from V and 2 bases from J, with 19 bases between. Germline loops: CDR1 SEHNR, CDR2 FQNEAQ (reference sequence). CDR3 length: 16 amino acids. The CDR3 DNA follows: TGTGCCAGCAGCCCCAGGCACGGGGGCTCCCCCTACGAGCAGTACTTC. It is translated as CASSPRHGGSPYEQYF.

This clonotype is medium-sized in the sample. The genes are TRBV10-2 and TRBJ2-7; TRBD2 matches 14 bases. Germline values: CDR1 WSHSY, CDR2 SAAADI. Germline trimming cut 6 bases from V and 4 bases from J; bases unmatched to any gene: 8. The CDR3 runs 16 residues. The CDR3 region has the DNA TGCGCCAGCAGAGAGGGGGGACTAGCGGGAGTATACGAGCAGTACTTC. Translated, it gives CASREGGLAGVYEQYF.

This clonotype occurred a few times. This sequence joins TRBV7-2 and TRBJ1-4; a possible D gene is TRBD1 (5 bases). Germline CDR1 and CDR2: SGHTA and FQGNSA. Trimming pared 5 bases from V and 8 bases from J, leaving 21 bases between. The CDR3 runs to 16 residues. Here the CDR3 DNA reads TGTGCCAGCAGCCCCCAGCCATGGGGGACTGGCGAAAAACTGTTTTTT. Translating gives CASSPQPWGTGEKLFF.

The chain has TRBV27 and TRBJ1-4; D is undetermined. This CDR3 has 14 residues. The V gene lost 3 bases and the J gene lost 4 bases, with 9 bases spanning the gap. The V gene's germline CDR1 is MNHEY and CDR2 SMNVEV (reference sequence). CDR3 in amino acids: CASSLDGYNEKLFF. Written as DNA, the CDR3 is TGTGCCAGCAGTTTGGACGGTTATAATGAAAAACTGTTTTTT.

This clonotype is labeled large (0.1 to 1%). This sequence joins TRBV5-4 and TRBJ2-1; D is ambiguous. CDR3 length: 13 residues. Trimming pared 5 bases from V and 5 bases from J, leaving 11 bases between. Looked up from germline, CDR1 is SGHNT and CDR2 is YYREEE (reference sequence). CDR3 coding DNA: TGTGCCAGCAGATTAGACGGGCACAATGAGCAGTTCTTC. Its protein product is CASRLDGHNEQFF. Using reference TRBV5-4 and TRBJ2-1 for the parts outside the CDR3, the full variable domain is ETGVTQSPTHLIKTRGQQVTLRCSSQSGHNTVSWYQQALGQGPQFIFQYYREEENGRGNFPPRFSGLQFPNYSSELNVNALELDDSALYLCASRLDGHNEQFFGPGTRLTVL.

This chain joins TRBV20-1 and TRBJ2-7; 10 nucleotides match TRBD2. CDR3 size: 14 residues. The V and J ends lost 5 bases and 7 bases, in that order; junction bases with no gene match: 11. CDR1 is DFQATT, CDR2 SNEGSKA, per germline (reference sequence). CDR3 sequence reads: CSARLAGGSVEQYF. CDR3 DNA: TGCAGTGCTCGATTAGCGGGAGGCTCCGTGGAGCAGTACTTC.

The chain combines TRBV27 with TRBJ2-5; 9 bases are a match to TRBD1. J lost 6 bases, V lost 6 bases, and 8 bases had no gene match. The CDR3 has 14 amino acids. Per the germline V gene, CDR1 is MNHEY and CDR2 is SMNVEV (reference sequence). The CDR3 spells CASRETGGAQTQYF. In DNA, the CDR3 is TGTGCCAGCAGAGAAACAGGGGGCGCACAGACCCAGTACTTC.

This clonotype counts as medium-sized. The rearrangement joins TRBV12-3 or TRBV12-4 to TRBJ1-2, with a tentative D call TRBD1 (6 bases). V lost 2 bases and J lost 0, with 7 bases in between. This CDR3 has 14 residues. The CDR3 nucleotides are TGTGCCAGCAGTTTAAGACAGGCTAACTATGGCTACACCTTC. This gives the protein CASSLRQANYGYTF.

In its sample, this clonotype is medium-sized. The chain combines TRBV2 with TRBJ2-2; D is unresolved. Germline values: CDR1 SNHLY, CDR2 FYNNEI. The CDR3 runs 13 residues. With 4 bases removed from V and 6 bases from J, the gap between germline ends came to 9 bases. CDR3 nucleotides: TGTGCCAGCAGTGTAAGGGTGGCCGGGGAGCTGTTTTTT. Its translation is CASSVRVAGELFF.

This clonotype is categorized as medium-sized. The chain carries TRBV6-6 and TRBJ2-5, with a tentative D call TRBD2 (6 bases). Trimming removed 10 bases at V and 5 bases at J, with 11 bases between. The CDR3 is 11 residues long. From germline, CDR1 is MNHNY and CDR2 SVGAGI (reference sequence). The DNA for the CDR3 is TGTGCCACCAACCGGGGGGAGACCCAGTACTTC. Its translation is CATNRGETQYF.

This clonotype is large within its sample. The chain employs TRBV7-2 and TRBJ2-3; TRBD2 is a possible D gene (7 bases). CDR1 and CDR2 (germline): SGHTA, FQGNSA. The CDR3 length is 15 residues. With 5 bases removed from V and 2 bases from J, the gap between germline ends came to 14 bases. CDR3 amino acids: CASSAGAGPTDTQYF. DNA of the CDR3: TGTGCCAGCAGCGCGGGGGCGGGACCCACAGATACGCAGTATTTT.

This clonotype is medium-sized by share. The CDR3 loop is CASSRTGTDIEAFF. For the CDR3, the DNA is TGCGCCAGCAGCAGGACCGGGACAGATATTGAAGCTTTCTTT. The chain has TRBV5-1 and TRBJ1-1; TRBD1 matches 7 bases. Trimming at V came to 4 bases and at J to 7 bases, leaving 10 bases not matched to a gene. The germline gives CDR1 SGHRS, CDR2 YFSETQ. The CDR3 sequence is 14 residues long.

This clonotype was found a few times. This chain links TRBV24-1 with TRBJ1-1, with 7 bases fitting TRBD1. J was trimmed by 3 bases and V by 7 bases; bases with no gene match: 4. The CDR3 has 13 amino acids. Germline V lookup: CDR1 KGHDR, CDR2 SFDVKD. The CDR3: CATRGDRDTEAFF. The CDR3 DNA is TGTGCCACCAGAGGAGACAGGGACACTGAAGCTTTCTTT.

The CDR3 DNA reads as TGTGCCAGCAGCCAATACACTGGGGTGGAGCGTGGCTACACCTTC. Translation: CASSQYTGVERGYTF. The gene calls are TRBV7-2 and TRBJ1-2; no reliable D call. The CDR3 length is 15 residues. Trimming shortened V by 5 bases and J by 7 bases, and 20 bases separated the two germline ends. The V gene's germline CDR1 is SGHTA and CDR2 FQGNSA.

The genes are TRBV7-3 and TRBJ1-5; D gene unclear. Germline CDR1 SGHTA, CDR2 FQGTGA. V lost 1 base and J 2 bases, leaving 9 bases between the germline ends. The CDR3 loop spans 15 amino acids. Here the CDR3 reads CASSLRAGGNQPQHF. CDR3 in DNA: TGTGCCAGCAGCTTAAGGGCTGGTGGCAATCAGCCCCAGCATTTT. Together with reference TRBV7-3 and TRBJ1-5, the CDR3 gives the full variable domain: GAGVSQTPSNKVTEKGKYVELRCDPISGHTALYWYRQSLGQGPEFLIYFQGTGAADDSGLPNDRFFAVRPEGSVSTLKIQRTERGDSAVYLCASSLRAGGNQPQHFGDGTRLSIL.

This clonotype ranks as large (0.1 to 1%). The rearrangement links TRBV20-1 to TRBJ2-1; 7 nucleotides align to TRBD2. CDR3 length: 15 amino acids. Germline V lookup: CDR1 DFQATT, CDR2 SNEGSKA (reference sequence). J lost 2 bases, V lost 5 bases, and 9 bases had no gene match. CDR3 coding DNA: TGCAGTGCTCTCAGGGCGGGAGCCCCCTACAATGAGCAGTTCTTC. Translating it yields CSALRAGAPYNEQFF.

This clonotype is labeled as large. The chain employs TRBV7-2 and TRBJ2-3; D is undetermined. V was cut by 0 bases and J by 3 bases, with 7 bases left in between. In germline, CDR1 is SGHTA, CDR2 FQGNSA. The CDR3 covers 14 residues. CDR3 sequence: CASSLAGRTDTQYF. In nucleotides, the CDR3 is TGTGCCAGCAGCTTAGCAGGCAGGACAGATACGCAGTATTTT.

This rearrangement joins TRBV29-1 to TRBJ2-3; possible D gene TRBD2, 7 bases. Trimming left V 7 bases short and J 6 bases short, with 20 bases between. The CDR3 sequence is 14 residues long. Germline assignment: CDR1 SQVTM and CDR2 ANQGSEA. Written as DNA, the CDR3 is TGCAGCGGGTGGGGGGCGGGAGAGTCGGATACGCAGTATTTT. Its protein product is CSGWGAGESDTQYF.

The table lists this clonotype with a few counts. This chain connects TRBV15 to TRBJ2-7; 7 positions agree with TRBD1. Germline V CDR1 and CDR2: LNHNV, YYDKDF (reference sequence). The CDR3 covers 14 residues. J gave up 0 bases and V 4 bases, and 3 bases lay outside the gene matches. CDR3 in amino acids: CATSTTGVSYEQYF. The CDR3 region has the DNA TGTGCCACCAGCACCACAGGGGTCTCCTACGAGCAGTACTTC.

This clonotype was seen more than once but under ten times. The chain joins TRBV20-1 to TRBJ2-1, with TRBD2 as a possible D gene (5 bases). The germline V and J ends were trimmed by 0 bases and 2 bases, with 14 bases remaining between them. Per the germline V gene, CDR1 is DFQATT and CDR2 is SNEGSKA (reference sequence). The CDR3 consists of 16 residues. The CDR3 loop is CSARDLGGRTYNEQFF. The DNA of the CDR3 is TGCAGTGCTAGAGATCTGGGTGGGAGAACCTACAATGAGCAGTTCTTC.

This clonotype has more than one count but fewer than ten. This chain joins TRBV5-1 and TRBJ2-7; 8 bases match TRBD1. Per germline, CDR1 SGHRS and CDR2 YFSETQ. There are 15 residues in the CDR3. The V segment lost 6 bases and the J segment 5 bases; nucleotides outside the gene matches: 13. The CDR3 spells CASTLGGTGPHEQYF. In nucleotides, the CDR3 is TGCGCCAGCACACTCGGCGGGACAGGACCCCACGAGCAGTACTTC.

This clonotype was detected a few times. The chain carries TRBV3-1 and TRBJ2-3; D gene uncertain. The CDR3 is 14 amino acids. V shed 1 base and J shed 1 base, with 6 bases lying between them. Germline loops: CDR1 LGHDT, CDR2 YNNKEL (reference sequence). The CDR3 is CASSQGSRTDTQYF. DNA of the CDR3: TGTGCCAGCAGCCAAGGGAGTCGCACAGATACGCAGTATTTT.

This clonotype showed up just a few times. V usage is TRBV7-9 and J usage is TRBJ1-5; the D gene is possibly TRBD1 (5 bases). The germline CDR1 and CDR2 sequences are SEHNR and FQNEAQ (reference sequence). V lost 5 bases and J lost 3, with 8 bases in between. The CDR3 contains 13 residues. CDR3 in amino acids: CASSNGANQPQHF. The CDR3 region has the DNA TGTGCCAGCAGCAACGGGGCCAATCAGCCCCAGCATTTT.

By its share, this clonotype is medium-sized. The chain combines TRBV5-1 with TRBJ2-3; D gene ambiguous. The ends were cut back, 0 bases at V and 4 bases at J, with 3 bases in the middle. Germline V gene sequence: CDR1 SGHRS, CDR2 YFSETQ. This CDR3 contains 12 residues. CDR3: CASSLAADTQYF. The CDR3 DNA is TGCGCCAGCAGCTTGGCCGCAGATACGCAGTATTTT.